This TCR beta chain appears in the sequencing data of a study of OX40 agonist ivuxolimab in advanced cancers. Study-wide background: Of the participants, around 39% had some prior anti-PD-1, anti-PD-L1 or anti-CTLA-4 therapy, which was allowed. General study findings and limits: At doses 0.1 to 3.0 mg/kg, CD4+ and CD8+ clones expanded. CD8+ T cells averaged more expanded clones than CD4+.

Sequencing was performed with immunoSEQ multiplex PCR; in TCRdb, only in-frame clones are kept and a portion is missing. The sample includes some 62,000 clones, 84% of them seen just once. There are 15 residues in the CDR3. Germline V gene data show CDR1 as KGHSH and CDR2 as LQKENI. Trimming at V came to 3 bases and at J to 4 bases, leaving 6 bases not matched to a gene. With regard to this clone: Its antigen remains unknown.

The sample here was CD4+ or CD8+ T cells sorted from blood, taken in a trial of the OX40 agonist ivuxolimab. This TCR derives from an adult with an advanced solid tumor such as melanoma, head and neck, liver or kidney cancer. The rearrangement joins TRBV18 to TRBJ1-2; 9 bases are a match to TRBD1. The CDR3 loop is CASSPTTGGVYGYTF. The CDR3 DNA reads TGTGCCAGCTCACCTACGACAGGGGGAGTCTATGGCTACACCTTC.